This T cell receptor beta chain was recorded in a study of T cells in Graves' hyperthyroidism and ophthalmopathy (dated by TCRdb to about 2019). Regarding the study in general: Peripheral blood was sampled at the time of initial diagnosis, prior to any treatment. To identify distinguishing TCR V-J signatures, a discovery cohort of about 100 patients was used, comprising 43 with Graves' ophthalmopathy and around 60 with stable Graves' hyperthyroidism. An independent validation cohort of fewer than 20 hyperthyroidism patients and 17 patients who later progressed to ophthalmopathy tested prospective prediction of ophthalmopathy. The 85 to 100 discovery patients were divided at random into training and test sets in a 7:3 ratio. In roughly six Graves' hyperthyroidism patients, the study also compared T-cell repertoires from thyroid tissue with T-cell repertoires from blood. After blood sampling, hyperthyroidism patients were treated with methimazole at a starting dose of 30 mg daily, and ophthalmopathy patients were treated with high-dose intravenous methylprednisolone. The paper describes TCR Vbeta CDR3 sequencing of about 140 peripheral blood samples, made up of 43 ophthalmopathy patients, approximately 73 hyperthyroidism patients and some 17 progressor patients.

Study-wide findings and limitations: A model built on a 13 V-J signature distinguished ophthalmopathy from stable hyperthyroidism, reaching 85% to 90% sensitivity and approximately 83% specificity in cross-validation and 80%/75% in testing. No statistical method was used to fix the sample size in advance, and group allocation was not hidden from the investigators. In validation, the model predicted progression to ophthalmopathy with roughly 66% sensitivity and about 72% specificity, a median of approximately 6.7 months before onset. Blood samples also contained most of the expanded thyroid clonotypes (frequency above 0.001), which suggests that blood repertoires may reflect thyroid immune responses.

Ophthalmopathy patients had moderately to severely active disease, Clinical Activity Score of at least 3, NOSPECS grade of at least 4, and duration under 3 months. Exclusion was applied to patients with uncontrolled infections, other autoimmune diseases, pregnancy or lactation. Clinical symptoms, serum thyroxine and TRAb, thyroid ultrasound, and orbital computed tomography formed the basis for the diagnoses. Ficoll-Paque density gradient centrifugation was used to isolate PBMCs from about 10 ml of fresh peripheral blood. Total RNA was extracted with Trizol reagent, and quality was checked on an Agilent 2100 Bioanalyzer. TCR beta CDR3 regions were amplified from RNA transcripts. A first-round RT-PCR of the TCR CDR3 used the HTBI primer set with the Qiagen OneStep RT-PCR kit. The libraries were constructed in a second round of multiplex PCR and then size-selected and purified. The libraries were sequenced on an Illumina HiSeq2000 using paired-end 100 bp reads. Per the source publication's procedure: SOAPnuke was used to process the raw data, removing reads that contained adapters or uncalled bases, had a mean Phred below 15, or lacked an exact match to the constant primer or identifier. COPE v1.2.5 was used to merge the high-quality paired reads, and each unique nucleotide sequence was defined as a clonotype. MiTCR v1.1 was used to align the clonotypes against IMGT TRBV, TRBD and TRBJ reference segments. The analysis included only V-J combinations with a frequency above 0.0001, which together covered 99% to 99.2% of the repertoires. A TCS score was defined as the ratio of F50 (clonal expansion) to E x V (chaos), with BLOSUM62-based TCRdist applied between CDR3 peptides within each V-J. Welch's t-statistics and random forest reduced around 520 V-J features to around 14, which were used in a naive Bayes classifier (R e1071). The Morisita-Horn index was used to measure how similar the thyroid and blood repertoires were. The public reads were run again by TCRdb, first through fastp at Q25 and then through MiXCR, and only productive beta chains were kept. Entries are consolidated by CDR3 protein sequence, retaining the most common genes and DNA. The V and J calls come from TCRdb's annotation, not from the publication. This sample is represented by about 610,000 distinct CDR3 sequences; about 14% of them were singletons. Together, the top ten hold over 3.5% of the sample.

With regard to this clonotype: Its recognized antigen is unknown. Base qualities are not at hand, and no much larger clone is one base apart.

As encoded in the germline V gene, CDR1 is MNHEY while CDR2 is SVGAGI. The CDR3 starts with the cysteine, ends with the phenylalanine, and has 16 residues. The CDR3 DNA has 48 bases and is translated from base 1. V is pruned by 2 bases and J by 4 bases, leaving 8 bases of the junction without a gene match. The material sequenced was blood. This receptor was identified in a woman aged 40 to 49 with Graves' ophthalmopathy. The chain couples TRBV6-5 to TRBJ1-1, and TRBD1 aligns with 9 junction nucleotides. In nucleotide form, the sequence is TGTGCCAGCAGTTACCCCAAAGGGACAGGGCCCACTGAAGCTTTCTTT. Translated, it gives CASSYPKGTGPTEAFF.